The 26 T cell receptor beta chains given below trace back to one sample, sequenced in a study of T cell responses to AZD1222 COVID-19 vaccine. Method: immunoSEQ multiplex PCR; TCRdb's copy keeps in-frame clones and lacks some. The table records about 130,000 clones, about 87% of them present only once. This specimen was peripheral blood, taken on day 0 of AZD1222 vaccination. The source is an adult in good health.

J is TRBJ2-1 and V is TRBV10-3, with 9 nucleotides matching TRBD1. V was clipped by 3 bases and J by 8 bases; unmatched bases: 8. The CDR3 spans 15 residues. Germline V lookup: CDR1 ENHRY, CDR2 SYGVKD. Here the CDR3 reads CAISEGDRARDEQFF. The CDR3 coding sequence is TGTGCCATCAGTGAAGGGGACAGGGCCCGCGATGAGCAGTTCTTC.

This chain connects TRBV6-5 to TRBJ2-7, with 7 positions matching TRBD2. Trimming cost V 8 bases and J 5 bases; bases outside gene matches: 12. Germline-derived CDR1 and CDR2 are MNHEY and SVGAGI. There are 14 residues in the CDR3. The CDR3: CASLSVSGRDEQYF. CDR3 nucleotide sequence: TGTGCCAGCCTATCGGTTTCGGGGAGGGACGAGCAGTACTTC.

This chain connects TRBV12-3 or TRBV12-4 to TRBJ2-5; D unclear. This CDR3 is 13 amino acids long. V was trimmed by 6 bases and J by 4 bases, leaving 12 bases between them. The CDR3 coding sequence is TGTGCCAGCAGGGAGTTGATGGGAGAGACCCAGTACTTC. Translated, it gives CASRELMGETQYF.

The chain has TRBV7-6 and TRBJ2-7, with D possibly being TRBD2 (5 bases). Trimming pared 5 bases from V and 6 bases from J, leaving 14 bases between. Germline assignment: CDR1 SGHVS and CDR2 FNYEAQ. The CDR3 totals 13 residues. The CDR3 loop reads CASSLPASGEQYF. The CDR3 nucleotides read TGTGCCAGCAGCCTCCCGGCGAGCGGCGAGCAGTACTTC.

CDR3 sequence reads: CATSFGQGSYEQYF. CDR3 nucleotide sequence: TGTGCCACCAGCTTTGGACAGGGCTCCTACGAGCAGTACTTC. The chain is built from TRBV15 and TRBJ2-7; 8 bases fit TRBD1. V trimming: 5 bases; J trimming: 0 bases; junction bases outside the gene matches: 3. This CDR3 contains 14 residues. CDR1 is LNHNV, CDR2 YYDKDF, per germline (reference sequence). Complete variable domain (other parts from reference TRBV15 and TRBJ2-7): DAMVIQNPRYQVTQFGKPVTLSCSQTLNHNVMYWYQQKSSQAPKLLFHYYDKDFNNEADTPDNFQSRRPNTSFCFLDIRSPGLGDTAMYLCATSFGQGSYEQYFGPGTRLTVT.

CDR3 DNA: TGTGCCAGCAGCTTAGCCCCATTTGGGGACTATGGCTACACCTTC. Encoded protein: CASSLAPFGDYGYTF. The V gene is TRBV11-2, the J gene TRBJ1-2; no clear D gene. The germline CDR1 and CDR2 sequences are SGHAT and FQNNGV. The CDR3 spans 15 residues. V was trimmed by 1 base and J by 3 bases, leaving 12 bases between them.

This chain uses TRBV21-1 with TRBJ1-2. TRBV21-1 corresponds to a pseudogene. This CDR3 region has 17 residues. The CDR3 loop reads CASSKFLKITRYYGYTF. The CDR3 nucleotides read TGTGCCAGCAGCAAATTCTTAAAGATCACTAGATACTATGGCTACACCTTC.

This chain uses TRBV27 with TRBJ1-2; tentative D call: TRBD1 (5 bases). Germline loops: CDR1 MNHEY, CDR2 SMNVEV (reference sequence). The length of the CDR3 is 15 residues. Trimming left V 5 bases short and J 1 base short, with 14 bases between. The DNA for the CDR3 is TGTGCCAGCAGTCCGCAGGGATGGATTAACTATGGCTACACCTTC. Residues: CASSPQGWINYGYTF.

The CDR3 protein is CASGTGQGAEYQETQYF. The CDR3 nucleotides read TGTGCTAGTGGTACGGGACAGGGGGCAGAGTACCAAGAGACCCAGTACTTC. The genes are TRBV12-5 and TRBJ2-5, with TRBD1 matching over 12 bases. The germline V gene encodes CDR1 LGHNT and CDR2 FRNRAP. Trimming cost V 5 bases and J 0 bases; bases outside gene matches: 7. CDR3 length equals 17 residues.

The chain links TRBV28 to TRBJ1-2; no reliable D call. This CDR3 has 11 residues. V was shortened by 5 bases and J by 8 bases, with 9 bases between the two germline ends. Germline CDR1 reads MDHEN; CDR2 reads SYDVKM. The CDR3 coding sequence is TGTGCCAGCAGTATAGGTTTGGGCTACACCTTC. Its translation is CASSIGLGYTF.

A few counts support this clone. The chain has TRBV2 and TRBJ2-7, with D tentatively TRBD2 (6 bases). Germline V gene sequence: CDR1 SNHLY, CDR2 FYNNEI. The CDR3 is 16 amino acids. Trimming pared 8 bases from V and 0 bases from J, leaving 20 bases between. CDR3 DNA sequence: TGTGCCAGCCCCGGGTCGAGGGACGGGAGCTCCTACGAGCAGTACTTC. It yields the protein CASPGSRDGSSYEQYF.

The V call is TRBV7-9, the J call TRBJ1-1; D possibly corresponds to TRBD1 (5 bases). The V gene's germline CDR1 is SEHNR and CDR2 FQNEAQ (reference sequence). The CDR3 is 14 amino acids. V was trimmed by 3 bases and J by 0 bases, leaving 8 bases between them. The CDR3 sequence is CASSLLRVNTEAFF. In DNA, the CDR3 is TGTGCCAGCAGCTTGCTCAGGGTGAACACTGAAGCTTTCTTT.

The rearrangement joins TRBV6-5 to TRBJ1-2; D might be TRBD1 (6 bases). This CDR3 comprises 15 residues. The ends were cut back, 7 bases at V and 8 bases at J, with 23 bases in the middle. Germline loops: CDR1 MNHEY, CDR2 SVGAGI. The CDR3 reads CASILVFAGAGGYTF. The CDR3 nucleotides are TGTGCCAGCATCTTAGTTTTCGCAGGGGCGGGCGGCTACACCTTC.

The chain combines TRBV19 with TRBJ1-2, with D perhaps TRBD1 (6 bases). Per germline, CDR1 LNHDA and CDR2 SQIVND (reference sequence). CDR3 size: 12 residues. Trimming stripped 5 bases from V and 7 bases from J, with 11 bases between. DNA of the CDR3: TGTGCCAGTAGTGCAGGGGAAGGTGGCTACACCTTC. Its protein product is CASSAGEGGYTF.

V gene TRBV6-4 combines with J gene TRBJ2-1, with D uncertain. The V gene's germline CDR1 is MRHNA and CDR2 SNTAGT. Trimming took 5 bases from V and 0 from J, leaving 11 bases between them. The CDR3 contains 15 residues. The CDR3 loop is CASSLTESSYNEQFF. In nucleotides, the CDR3 is TGTGCCAGCAGTTTGACTGAGAGCTCCTACAATGAGCAGTTCTTC.

V is TRBV7-9 and J is TRBJ1-4, with a possible D match to TRBD1 (5 bases). Trimming left V 5 bases short and J 2 bases short, with 9 bases between. CDR1 and CDR2 (germline): SEHNR, FQNEAQ (reference sequence). The CDR3 length is 14 residues. The CDR3 loop is CASSLRVTNEKLFF. CDR3 sequence (DNA): TGTGCCAGCAGCCTCAGGGTTACTAATGAAAAACTGTTTTTT. The full variable domain, completed using reference TRBV7-9 and TRBJ1-4, is DTGVSQNPRHKITKRGQNVTFRCDPISEHNRLYWYRQTLGQGPEFLTYFQNEAQLEKSRLLSDRFSAERPKGSFSTLEIQRTEQGDSAMYLCASSLRVTNEKLFFGSGTQLSVL.

This chain links TRBV4-2 with TRBJ1-1; D not certain. With 0 bases removed from V and 1 base from J, the gap between germline ends came to 9 bases. The germline V gene has CDR1 LGHNA and CDR2 YNFKEQ. CDR3 length: 15 amino acids. This chain's CDR3 is CASSQDQPGNTEAFF. CDR3 nucleotide sequence: TGTGCCAGCAGCCAAGATCAGCCTGGGAACACTGAAGCTTTCTTT.

The V and J genes are TRBV4-1 and TRBJ2-2, with D maybe TRBD2 (5 bases). V lost 0 bases to trimming and J lost 1 base, with 6 bases between them. Germline CDR1 and CDR2: MGHRA and YSYEKL. The CDR3 contains 15 residues. The CDR3 coding sequence is TGCGCCAGCAGCCAAGAAGGGAGGAACACCGGGGAGCTGTTTTTT. Protein: CASSQEGRNTGELFF.

The chain is built from TRBV25-1 and TRBJ1-2, with 8 bases aligning to TRBD1. Trimming took 0 bases from V and 5 from J; bases not matched to a gene: 8. The germline gives CDR1 MGHDK, CDR2 SYGVNS. This CDR3 is 16 amino acids long. The CDR3 loop is CASSEYQGALRYGYTF. The CDR3 DNA reads TGTGCCAGCAGTGAATACCAGGGGGCGCTTCGGTATGGCTACACCTTC.

The genes are TRBV6-5 and TRBJ1-1; possible D gene TRBD1, 6 bases. This CDR3 contains 14 residues. Trimming pared 4 bases from V and 6 bases from J, leaving 15 bases between. Germline CDR1 is MNHEY and CDR2 is SVGAGI. The CDR3 sequence: CASSLQGALSEAFF. The DNA for the CDR3 is TGTGCCAGCAGTTTACAGGGTGCCCTCTCTGAAGCTTTCTTT.

CDR3 bases: TGTGCCAGCAGCCCCCCAGGGCAAGAGACCCAGTACTTC. Its protein is CASSPPGQETQYF. The chain recombines TRBV6-5 with TRBJ2-5; D is possibly TRBD1 (5 bases). This CDR3 spans 13 amino acids. Looked up from germline, CDR1 is MNHEY and CDR2 is SVGAGI. The V gene lost 6 bases and the J gene lost 2 bases, with 10 bases spanning the gap.

J is TRBJ2-1 and V is TRBV11-3; 12 bases map to TRBD2. With V trimmed by 5 bases and J by 9 bases, 5 bases remained unmatched. CDR3 length: 14 amino acids. CDR1 is SGHNT and CDR2 is YENEEA in the germline V gene. The CDR3 bases are TGTGCCAGCAGCCCAGGGGGACTAGCGGGTGAGCAGTTCTTC. This sequence encodes CASSPGGLAGEQFF.

V usage is TRBV19 and J usage is TRBJ2-7; unclear D gene. Trimming stripped 1 base from V and 2 bases from J, with 6 bases between. The CDR3 has 13 amino acids. In germline, CDR1 is LNHDA, CDR2 SQIVND (reference sequence). The CDR3 here is CASSIGLAYEQYF. DNA of the CDR3: TGTGCCAGTAGTATAGGACTCGCCTACGAGCAGTACTTC.

DNA of the CDR3: TGTGCCAGCAGACTTGACAGGGGGCGAACAGATACGCAGTATTTT. It yields the protein CASRLDRGRTDTQYF. This chain links TRBV7-8 with TRBJ2-3, with 10 bases lining up with TRBD1. Trimming cost V 6 bases and J 3 bases; bases outside gene matches: 6. Germline CDR1 and CDR2: SGHVS and FQNEAQ. The length of the CDR3 is 15 residues.

The chain uses TRBV4-1 and TRBJ2-7; 9 bases are a match to TRBD1. Unmatched junction bases numbered 10, after V lost 1 base and J lost 9 bases. The CDR3 has 15 amino acids. Germline V gene sequence: CDR1 MGHRA, CDR2 YSYEKL. This CDR3 reads CASSQVTGGREGQYF. In DNA, the CDR3 is TGCGCCAGCAGCCAAGTAACAGGGGGCCGTGAAGGGCAGTACTTC.

This chain connects TRBV10-2 to TRBJ2-1; a possible D gene is TRBD2 (6 bases). Germline V gene sequence: CDR1 WSHSY, CDR2 SAAADI. V was clipped by 3 bases and J by 2 bases, with 20 bases between them. The length of the CDR3 is 18 residues. The CDR3 coding sequence is TGCGCCAGCAGTGAATTCGCCGTGGGGGGAGTCCCCTACAATGAGCAGTTCTTC. It translates to CASSEFAVGGVPYNEQFF.